This TCR beta chain was identified in a study of cytomegalovirus exposure and HLA in healthy donors. Study observations and caveats: On later analysis, the bulk of CMV-associated TCR beta chains appeared to be HLA-restricted. Later analysis identified around 15,000 TCR beta sequences associated with HLA alleles, using a false discovery rate threshold of 0.05.

The V gene end was trimmed by 1 base and the J gene end by 4 bases; junction bases not matched to a gene: 9. The CDR3 is 17 amino acids. Germline-derived CDR1 and CDR2 are SGHDN and FVKESK. Healthy bone marrow donors supplied every sample. It was with 60 Vbeta and 13 Jbeta primers that the PCR ran. Data came from immunoSEQ multiplex PCR; TCRdb stores just in-frame clones and leaves some out. The repertoire holds approximately 44,000 clones, approximately 90% seen once, with approximately 8% in the top ten. For this clone: Its antigen is currently unknown.

The sample consisted of PBMCs. The sequence came from a woman aged 40 to 55 in good health and CMV-seropositive. The chain combines TRBV14 with TRBJ2-1; 8 bases align to TRBD2. CDR3 loop: CASSQGAQAGVYNEQFF. In nucleotides, the CDR3 is TGTGCCAGCAGCCAAGGGGCCCAAGCGGGGGTTTACAATGAGCAGTTCTTC.